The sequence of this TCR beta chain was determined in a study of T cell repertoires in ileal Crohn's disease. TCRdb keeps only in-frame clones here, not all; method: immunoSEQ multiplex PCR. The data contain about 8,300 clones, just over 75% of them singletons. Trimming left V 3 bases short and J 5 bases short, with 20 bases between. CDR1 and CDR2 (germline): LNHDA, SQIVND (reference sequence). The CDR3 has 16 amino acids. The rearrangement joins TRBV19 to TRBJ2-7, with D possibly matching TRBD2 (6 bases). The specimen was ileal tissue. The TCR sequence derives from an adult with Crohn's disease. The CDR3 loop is CASSITSGTPRHEQYF. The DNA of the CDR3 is TGTGCCAGTAGTATCACTTCCGGGACTCCGCGCCACGAGCAGTACTTC.